These 23 T cell receptor beta chains originate from one sample sequenced in a study of blood T cell repertoires in COVID-19. Sequenced by immunoSEQ multiplex PCR; TCRdb stores in-frame clones only, minus some. The data show 35,000 or so clones, 88% seen once. Input material: peripheral blood. These receptors were obtained from a human donor in a cohort sampled during active COVID-19.

The chain combines TRBV28 with TRBJ1-1; TRBD1 matches at 7 bases. The ends lost 5 bases at V and 9 bases at J; junction bases unmatched: 12. From germline, CDR1 is MDHEN and CDR2 SYDVKM. The CDR3 has 14 residues. The CDR3 reads CASSPTRDSIQAFF. CDR3 coding DNA: TGTGCCAGCAGTCCTACCCGGGACAGCATTCAAGCTTTCTTT.

This chain links TRBV27 with TRBJ1-1, with 9 bases fitting TRBD1. The CDR3 loop spans 14 amino acids. Trimming removed 7 bases from V and 2 bases from J; junction bases left unmatched: 5. Germline V lookup: CDR1 MNHEY, CDR2 SMNVEV (reference sequence). The CDR3 DNA reads as TGTGCCAGCAAGCGGACAGGGGTTAACACTGAAGCTTTCTTT. Its translation: CASKRTGVNTEAFF.

This clone has a single count. The chain couples TRBV9 to TRBJ2-3; a weak D match, TRBD2 (5 bases). CDR1 SGDLS and CDR2 YYNGEE come from the germline V gene. V dropped 0 bases and J dropped 0 bases, with 11 bases sitting between them. CDR3 length: 16 residues. In DNA form, the CDR3 reads TGTGCCAGCAGCGTAGGGCCCCCGGGGAGCACAGATACGCAGTATTTT. It specifies CASSVGPPGSTDTQYF.

V usage is TRBV27 and J usage is TRBJ2-3; no reliable D call. This CDR3 spans 14 amino acids. V dropped 4 bases and J dropped 2 bases, with 10 bases sitting between them. Germline lookup yields CDR1 MNHEY and CDR2 SMNVEV (reference sequence). This chain's CDR3 is CASSSPQATDTQYF. The CDR3 DNA follows: TGTGCCAGCAGTTCCCCCCAGGCCACAGATACGCAGTATTTT.

V usage is TRBV18 and J usage is TRBJ1-3; TRBD1 is a possible D gene (5 bases). This CDR3 contains 14 residues. V was pared by 3 bases and J by 0 bases, with 6 bases between. CDR1 is KGHSH, CDR2 LQKENI, per germline. The CDR3 is CASSPDSSGNTIYF. CDR3 coding DNA: TGTGCCAGCTCACCCGACAGCTCTGGAAACACCATATATTTT.

The chain links TRBV5-5 to TRBJ1-4; D is uncertain. Germline CDR1 SGHKS, CDR2 YYEKEE (reference sequence). The CDR3 spans 15 residues. V lost 2 bases to trimming and J lost 7 bases, with 15 bases between them. CDR3 DNA sequence: TGTGCCAGCAGCTTCGCGATGGGGAGGTTTGAAAAACTGTTTTTT. This translates into CASSFAMGRFEKLFF.

This clone occurred once. V and J are TRBV15 and TRBJ2-6; TRBD2 might be the D (5 bases). V lost 0 bases to trimming and J lost 0 bases, with 24 bases between them. Germline V gene data show CDR1 as LNHNV and CDR2 as YYDKDF (reference sequence). The CDR3 spans 22 residues. The CDR3 here is CATSRDLPFLGLHRSGANVLTF. Here the CDR3 DNA reads TGTGCCACCAGCAGAGATCTCCCCTTCCTCGGACTCCATCGCTCTGGGGCCAACGTCCTGACTTTC.

The chain couples TRBV3-1 (or the pseudogene TRBV3-2) to TRBJ2-5; perhaps TRBD2 as D (6 bases). The CDR3 has 14 amino acids. Trimming stripped 3 bases from V and 1 base from J, with 9 bases between. Germline V lookup: CDR1 LGHDT, CDR2 YNNKEL (reference sequence). The CDR3 loop is CASSQPGGQETQYF. The CDR3 DNA follows: TGTGCCAGCAGCCAGCCCGGGGGCCAAGAGACCCAGTACTTC.

The chain employs TRBV11-2 and TRBJ2-5, with D maybe TRBD2 (6 bases). V was trimmed by 4 bases and J by 4 bases, leaving 16 bases between them. This CDR3 region has 15 residues. CDR1 is SGHAT, CDR2 FQNNGV, per germline. Here the CDR3 reads CASSYSGDGGETQYF. DNA of the CDR3: TGTGCCAGCAGCTACTCAGGAGACGGGGGAGAGACCCAGTACTTC.

This rearrangement joins TRBV2 to TRBJ2-2, with D possibly being TRBD2 (5 bases). Trimming took off 4 bases at V and 7 bases at J, with 13 bases between the two ends. Germline V gives CDR1 SNHLY, CDR2 FYNNEI. This CDR3 spans 14 amino acids. The CDR3 sequence: CASSAAIGGGELFF. Here the CDR3 DNA reads TGTGCCAGCAGTGCGGCAATCGGAGGCGGGGAGCTGTTTTTT.

The chain carries TRBV6-5 and TRBJ1-5, with 8 bases fitting TRBD1. The germline V gene encodes CDR1 MNHEY and CDR2 SVGAGI. The V segment lost 6 bases and the J segment 4 bases; nucleotides outside the gene matches: 5. This CDR3 contains 14 residues. The CDR3 protein is CASSQGQANQPQHF. Written as DNA, the CDR3 is TGTGCCAGCAGCCAGGGACAGGCAAATCAGCCCCAGCATTTT.

The table lists this clone with a count of one. V is TRBV19 and J is TRBJ2-5; D remains ambiguous. Germline loops: CDR1 LNHDA, CDR2 SQIVND (reference sequence). Deletions cut 10 bases from V and 2 bases from J, with 8 bases between. This CDR3 region has 11 residues. CDR3 DNA sequence: TGTGCCACCACTCGACAAGAGACCCAGTACTTC. It codes for CATTRQETQYF.

This rearrangement joins TRBV28 to TRBJ1-1; D uncertain. Germline CDR1 reads MDHEN; CDR2 reads SYDVKM. V was shortened by 3 bases and J by 1 base, with 3 bases between the two germline ends. This CDR3 spans 12 amino acids. The CDR3 loop is CASSFWNTEAFF. The CDR3 nucleotides are TGTGCCAGCAGTTTCTGGAACACTGAAGCTTTCTTT.

V and J are TRBV5-1 and TRBJ2-7; D may be TRBD1 (6 bases). The germline V and J ends were trimmed by 0 bases and 4 bases, with 17 bases remaining between them. Germline CDR1 SGHRS, CDR2 YFSETQ. The CDR3 has 16 residues. For the CDR3, the DNA is TGCGCCAGCAGCTTGGATGGCAGGGGCACGGGTTACGAGCAGTACTTC. It specifies CASSLDGRGTGYEQYF.

J is TRBJ2-3 and V is TRBV18, with 9 nucleotides matching TRBD2. V shed 3 bases, J shed 0 bases, and the junction held 13 bases outside the gene matches. In germline, CDR1 is KGHSH, CDR2 LQKENI. The CDR3 contains 19 residues. The DNA of the CDR3 is TGTGCCAGCTCACCTCCGCGGGGGGGTGGTGGAGGAAGCACAGATACGCAGTATTTT. This codes for CASSPPRGGGGGSTDTQYF.

The V gene is TRBV5-1, the J gene TRBJ2-2; 7 bases are shared with TRBD1. Germline assignment: CDR1 SGHRS and CDR2 YFSETQ. V was pared by 4 bases and J by 6 bases, with 6 bases of the junction left unmatched. This CDR3 spans 14 amino acids. The CDR3 DNA sequence: TGCGCCAGCAGCATGGGACAGTCTGCCGGGGAGCTGTTTTTT. Translation gives CASSMGQSAGELFF. Looking up the rest from reference TRBV5-1 and TRBJ2-2 gives the full variable domain: KAGVTQTPRYLIKTRGQQVTLSCSPISGHRSVSWYQQTPGQGLQFLFEYFSETQRNKGNFPGRFSGRQFSNSRSEMNVSTLELGDSALYLCASSMGQSAGELFFGEGSRLTVL.

This chain connects TRBV9 to TRBJ2-7, with 8 bases matching TRBD2. V trimming: 3 bases; J trimming: 6 bases; junction bases outside the gene matches: 11. The germline gives CDR1 SGDLS, CDR2 YYNGEE. This CDR3 spans 15 amino acids. This CDR3 is CASSAQRSRGGEQYF. The CDR3 region has the DNA TGTGCCAGCAGCGCCCAGAGAAGCCGGGGGGGCGAGCAGTACTTC.

The gene calls are TRBV7-2 and TRBJ2-7; D is possibly TRBD1 (6 bases). Trimming removed 2 bases at V and 7 bases at J, with 18 bases between. Germline V CDR1 and CDR2: SGHTA, FQGNSA. The CDR3 has 15 residues. The CDR3 is CASSLRGGGIGEQYF. CDR3 nucleotide sequence: TGTGCCAGCAGCTTAAGAGGGGGTGGGATAGGGGAGCAGTACTTC.

The chain employs TRBV5-4 and TRBJ2-7; 7 nucleotides agree with TRBD2. The length of the CDR3 is 16 residues. Germline trimming cut 4 bases from V and 3 bases from J; bases unmatched to any gene: 13. CDR1 is SGHNT, CDR2 YYREEE, per germline (reference sequence). This chain's CDR3 is CASSTWSLADDYEQYF. The DNA of the CDR3 is TGTGCCAGCAGCACCTGGTCTCTAGCGGATGACTACGAGCAGTACTTC.

The J gene is TRBJ2-3, the V gene TRBV9; 9 positions agree with TRBD1. Germline V gene data show CDR1 as SGDLS and CDR2 as YYNGEE. Trimming removed 3 bases from V and 1 base from J; junction bases left unmatched: 9. This CDR3 spans 17 amino acids. The CDR3 DNA reads TGTGCCAGCAGCGCCACAGGGGGCGCGACCGGCACAGATACGCAGTATTTT. Protein product: CASSATGGATGTDTQYF.

The chain combines TRBV27 with TRBJ2-5; 7 bases agree with TRBD2. The CDR3 covers 14 residues. Germline lookup yields CDR1 MNHEY and CDR2 SMNVEV (reference sequence). With 2 bases clipped from V and 4 bases from J, the junction kept 4 bases outside the gene matches. For the CDR3, the DNA is TGTGCCAGCAGTTTAATGGGGGGGGGAGAGACCCAGTACTTC. This sequence encodes CASSLMGGGETQYF.

A few counts support this clone. This rearrangement joins TRBV6-5 to TRBJ2-2; TRBD2 is a possible D gene (6 bases). Germline CDR1 MNHEY, CDR2 SVGAGI. The germline V and J ends were trimmed by 4 bases and 7 bases, with 7 bases remaining between them. CDR3 length equals 12 residues. In DNA form, the CDR3 reads TGTGCCAGCAGTTGGGGGGTCGGGGAGCTGTTTTTT. It codes for CASSWGVGELFF.

The chain couples TRBV5-1 to TRBJ2-5, with 7 bases identical to TRBD1. Germline CDR1 is SGHRS and CDR2 is YFSETQ. V was pared by 4 bases and J by 2 bases, with 5 bases of the junction left unmatched. The CDR3 runs 14 residues. Written as DNA, the CDR3 is TGCGCCAGCAGCCGGGACAGCATGCAAGAGACCCAGTACTTC. Its translation is CASSRDSMQETQYF.